Listed below are T cell receptor beta chains from one sample, sequenced in a study of CD8+ T cells in alopecia areata. Assay used: immunoSEQ multiplex PCR; TCRdb lists only in-frame clones, some missing. The sample yields more than 90,000 clones, roughly two thirds seen once. Material: CD4+ T cells sorted from blood. These TCRs come from a human donor in good health. Each CDR3 is given with its conserved first and last residue. A D gene is named only where the DNA matches it firmly. Only some rows state a clone size, as once, few, many or a class for expanded clones.

TRBV19	TRBJ1-3	.	few	CASSTQGSGNTIYF	TGTGCCAGTAGTACCCAGGGTTCTGGAAACACCATATATTTT
TRBV11-1	TRBJ1-6	TRBD1	.	CASRPLTGANSPLHF	TGTGCCAGCAGACCTTTGACAGGGGCGAATTCACCCCTCCACTTT
TRBV2	TRBJ1-2	.	.	CASSEALF	TGTGCCAGCAGTGAAGCCCTCTTC
TRBV5-5	TRBJ2-2	.	few	CASSLTGPGTGELFF	TGTGCCAGCAGCTTGACGGGGCCGGGCACCGGGGAGCTGTTTTTT
TRBV4-1	TRBJ2-5	.	.	CASSQDILQETQYF	TGCGCCAGCAGCCAAGATATACTACAAGAGACCCAGTACTTC
TRBV7-9	TRBJ1-2	.	.	CASSLEVAGLSF	TGTGCCAGCAGCTTAGAGGTGGCAGGTCTTTCCTTC
TRBV2	TRBJ1-5	TRBD1	few	CASKETGNGNQPQHF	TGTGCCAGCAAGGAGACAGGGAACGGCAATCAGCCCCAGCATTTT
TRBV7-9	TRBJ2-1	TRBD2	.	CASIRSPSAGEQFF	TGTGCCAGCATCCGATCCCCCTCAGCGGGGGAGCAGTTCTTC
TRBV2	TRBJ2-1	.	.	CASSSYQGLDRNEQFF	TGTGCCAGCAGCTCATACCAGGGGCTCGATCGCAATGAGCAGTTCTTC
TRBV29-1	TRBJ2-3	TRBD1	few	CSGTGASTDTQYF	TGCAGCGGCACAGGGGCTAGCACAGATACGCAGTATTTT
TRBV5-4	TRBJ1-1	.	.	CASSSLGQMNTEAFF	TGTGCCAGCAGTTCGCTTGGACAGATGAACACTGAAGCTTTCTTT
TRBV9	TRBJ1-5	TRBD1	.	CASSGTGATSGPQHF	TGTGCCAGCAGCGGGACAGGGGCAACCTCAGGGCCCCAGCATTTT
TRBV2	TRBJ1-1	.	.	CASSELVNTEAFF	TGTGCCAGCAGTGAACTGGTGAACACTGAAGCTTTCTTT
TRBV6-6	TRBJ2-1	.	.	CASRSGTLRYNEQFF	TGTGCCAGCAGATCTGGGACTTTACGATACAATGAGCAGTTCTTC
TRBV30	TRBJ2-3	TRBD2	.	CAFRRTSGGDTQYF	TGTGCCTTTCGACGGACTAGCGGGGGTGATACGCAGTATTTT
TRBV30	TRBJ1-2	TRBD1	.	CAWGHRGVLGGYTF	TGTGCCTGGGGGCACAGGGGGGTATTAGGAGGCTACACCTTC
TRBV14	TRBJ1-5	.	.	CASSYDSGDQPQHF	TGTGCCAGCAGCTACGACAGTGGCGATCAGCCCCAGCATTTT
TRBV4-1	TRBJ1-6	TRBD1	.	CASSPLDRELANSPLHF	TGCGCCAGCAGCCCCTTGGACAGGGAACTAGCAAATTCACCCCTCCACTTT
TRBV30	TRBJ2-7	TRBD1	.	CAWSVQGAIEQYF	TGTGCCTGGAGTGTCCAGGGGGCTATCGAGCAGTACTTC
TRBV28	TRBJ1-2	TRBD1	.	CASSPGTGNYGYTF	TGTGCCAGCAGTCCCGGGACAGGAAACTATGGCTACACCTTC
TRBV5-1	TRBJ1-1	TRBD1	.	CASSPGQVLSTRNTEAFF	TGCGCCAGCAGCCCGGGACAGGTCTTATCCACCCGGAACACTGAAGCTTTCTTT
TRBV5-1	TRBJ2-5	.	few	CASSLTSMGETQYF	TGCGCCAGCAGCTTGACTAGTATGGGAGAGACCCAGTACTTC
TRBV11-2	TRBJ2-7	TRBD1	.	CASSLRQGVAGEQYF	TGTGCCAGCAGCTTACGACAGGGGGTGGCCGGCGAGCAGTACTTC
TRBV2	TRBJ1-1	.	.	CASREFNTEAFF	TGTGCCAGCAGGGAATTCAACACTGAAGCTTTCTTT
TRBV6-5	TRBJ1-2	.	.	CASRRGDYGYTF	TGTGCCAGCAGGAGAGGGGACTATGGCTACACCTTC
TRBV5-1	TRBJ2-5	.	.	CASTWGGRETQYF	TGCGCCAGCACTTGGGGGGGCCGAGAGACCCAGTACTTC
TRBV5-6	TRBJ2-3	.	.	CASSLRFLLGTDTQYF	TGTGCCAGCAGCTTGCGATTTCTCCTCGGGACAGATACGCAGTATTTT
TRBV18	TRBJ2-1	TRBD1	few	CASSPPGQAQTYNEQFF	TGTGCCAGCTCACCGCCGGGACAGGCCCAGACCTACAATGAGCAGTTCTTC
TRBV5-1	TRBJ1-1	.	.	CASSIPGTEAFF	TGCGCCAGCAGCATCCCAGGGACTGAAGCTTTCTTT
TRBV30	TRBJ1-5	.	few	CAWSKGNSNQPQHF	TGTGCCTGGAGTAAAGGGAACAGCAATCAGCCCCAGCATTTT
TRBV19	TRBJ2-3	TRBD1	.	CASSIDRADTQYF	TGTGCCAGTAGTATCGACAGGGCAGATACGCAGTATTTT
TRBV7-2	TRBJ1-5	.	.	CASSLGLRAQHF	TGTGCCAGCAGCTTAGGGTTGAGGGCCCAGCATTTT
TRBV10-3	TRBJ2-3	.	.	CAIRAAGTDTQYF	TGTGCCATCAGGGCCGCAGGAACAGATACGCAGTATTTT
TRBV19	TRBJ2-1	TRBD2	.	CASSIGSGGAVGSYNEQFF	TGTGCCAGTAGTATAGGGAGCGGGGGGGCGGTCGGGTCCTACAATGAGCAGTTCTTC
TRBV6-1	TRBJ1-6	.	.	CASSAREIGNSPLHF	TGTGCCAGCAGTGCCAGGGAAATCGGTAATTCACCCCTCCACTTT
TRBV4-1	TRBJ1-1	TRBD1	few	CASSGPGTGKPEAFF	TGCGCCAGCAGCGGGCCCGGGACAGGGAAACCTGAAGCTTTCTTT
TRBV2	TRBJ1-5	.	.	CASSVGGPGQPQHF	TGTGCCAGCAGTGTTGGAGGGCCCGGGCAGCCCCAGCATTTT
TRBV6-5	TRBJ1-2	.	.	CASSSTQNYGYTF	TGTGCCAGCAGTTCGACCCAAAACTATGGCTACACCTTC
TRBV7-9	TRBJ2-5	.	.	CASSEGTQYF	TGTGCCAGCAGCGAGGGTACCCAGTACTTC
TRBV27	TRBJ2-3	.	.	CASRPQDRATDTQYF	TGTGCCAGCAGACCCCAGGACAGAGCCACAGATACGCAGTATTTT
TRBV25-1	TRBJ1-6	.	.	CASRGMADNSPLHF	TGTGCCAGCAGGGGGATGGCGGATAATTCACCCCTCCACTTT
TRBV15	TRBJ1-2	.	few	CATSRTGAYGYTF	TGTGCCACCAGCAGGACTGGGGCCTATGGCTACACCTTC
TRBV19	TRBJ2-5	.	.	CASSMEGTGGPETQYF	TGTGCCAGTAGTATGGAGGGGACGGGGGGCCCAGAGACCCAGTACTTC
TRBV2	TRBJ2-7	.	.	CASGEQAAGSEQYF	TGTGCCTCCGGGGAACAGGCGGCCGGGAGCGAGCAGTACTTC
TRBV11-1	TRBJ1-2	TRBD1	.	CASSSGGTGSDYGYTF	TGTGCCAGCAGCTCCGGCGGGACAGGGTCGGACTATGGCTACACCTTC
TRBV11-2	TRBJ2-5	TRBD2	.	CASGGLGRGGGETQYF	TGTGCCAGCGGTGGTCTGGGGCGGGGCGGGGGAGAGACCCAGTACTTC
TRBV25-1	TRBJ2-3	TRBD2	few	CASLSGIPGDTQYF	TGTGCCAGCCTTAGCGGGATACCTGGGGATACGCAGTATTTT
TRBV6-6	TRBJ1-2	.	.	CASSYSGRDHGYTF	TGTGCCAGCAGTTACTCGGGAAGGGACCATGGCTACACCTTC
TRBV27	TRBJ2-2	TRBD1	few	CASTERRGRTGELFF	TGTGCCAGCACCGAGAGAAGGGGGCGCACCGGGGAGCTGTTTTTT
TRBV6-5	TRBJ2-7	.	once	CASSYGQGSYEQYF	TGTGCCAGCAGTTACGGTCAGGGATCCTACGAGCAGTACTTC
TRBV5-4	TRBJ2-3	TRBD2	.	CASSFPSGGAPDTQYF	TGTGCCAGCAGCTTTCCTAGCGGGGGGGCCCCAGATACGCAGTATTTT
TRBV6-5	TRBJ2-3	.	.	CASSSLGRDTQYF	TGTGCCAGCAGTTCCTTGGGGAGGGATACGCAGTATTTT
TRBV18	TRBJ1-2	.	.	CASSSNRVGNYGYTF	TGTGCCAGCTCATCAAACAGGGTTGGTAACTATGGCTACACCTTC
TRBV4-1	TRBJ2-3	TRBD1	.	CASSQPGQGARNTQYF	TGCGCCAGCAGCCAACCTGGACAGGGGGCGAGGAATACGCAGTATTTT
TRBV29-1	TRBJ2-7	.	.	CSVEDRGAGSTYEQYF	TGCAGCGTTGAAGATCGAGGGGCAGGGTCTACCTACGAGCAGTACTTC